This entry is about one T cell receptor beta chain. Antigen unknown. This sample is drawn from a study of cytomegalovirus exposure and HLA in healthy donors. Trimming took off 1 base at V and 4 bases at J, with 11 bases between the two ends. This CDR3 has 15 amino acids. Germline V gives CDR1 SGHNT, CDR2 YYREEE (reference sequence). PCR amplification relied on 60 Vbeta primers (plus 13 Jbeta primers). Produced via immunoSEQ multiplex PCR; TCRdb's table is partial and in-frame only. The sample has about 110,000 clones, less than 85% seen once. Study findings and constraints: Earlier results showed most TCR beta V segments being productive about 90% or about 30% of the time.

This clonotype was sampled from a man aged 40-50 years in good health and CMV-seropositive. The chain uses TRBV5-4 and TRBJ2-2; maybe TRBD1 (5 bases). Sequencing was done on a sample of PBMCs. The CDR3 DNA follows: TGTGCCAGCAGCTTGAGGGGAATAGTCACCGGGGAGCTGTTTTTT. The encoded protein is CASSLRGIVTGELFF.